The rows below give T cell receptor beta chains drawn from one sample of a study of PD-L1 blockade in urothelial cancer. Only in-frame clones appear in the TCRdb table, and some are missing; sequencing was by immunoSEQ multiplex PCR. The table has 57,000 or so clones, approximately 80% seen once; the top ten hold around 4.5%. The specimen comprised PBMCs, sampled around atezolizumab (anti-PD-L1) treatment. All receptors derive from a man between 65 and 80 years old with urothelial cancer. Each CDR3 is given with its conserved first and last residue. Fields, in order: D gene, clone size, J gene, CDR3 length, V gene, CDR3 protein, CDR3 DNA. A D gene is named only where the DNA matches it firmly. Only some rows state a clone size, as once, few, many or a class for expanded clones.

NA,NA,TRBJ2-3,15,TRBV6-6,CASSYSGTSTDTQYF,TGTGCCAGCAGTTACTCGGGGACATCCACAGATACGCAGTATTTT
NA,NA,TRBJ1-2,14,TRBV7-9,CASNPTGTAYGYTF,TGTGCCAGCAACCCTACAGGCACCGCCTATGGCTACACCTTC
NA,NA,TRBJ1-2,16,TRBV28,CASSRTPRAGADGYTF,TGTGCCAGCAGTCGTACCCCCCGGGCGGGAGCGGATGGCTACACCTTC
TRBD1,NA,TRBJ2-7,15,TRBV5-1,CASSRGTGNSYEQYF,TGCGCCAGCAGCAGGGGGACAGGAAATTCCTACGAGCAGTACTTC
NA,once,TRBJ2-5,15,TRBV29-1,CSVERQGRMGETQYF,TGCAGCGTTGAGAGGCAGGGTAGAATGGGAGAGACCCAGTACTTC
TRBD2,NA,TRBJ2-3,14,TRBV28,CASSLTSGRGTQYF,TGTGCCAGCAGTTTGACTAGCGGGAGGGGAACGCAGTATTTT
TRBD2,NA,TRBJ2-1,15,TRBV5-1,CASSLKAGGGNEQFF,TGCGCCAGCAGCTTGAAAGCGGGAGGCGGTAATGAGCAGTTCTTC
TRBD2,NA,TRBJ2-3,14,TRBV19,CASSEREPTDTQYF,TGTGCCAGTAGTGAGCGGGAGCCCACAGATACGCAGTATTTT
NA,NA,TRBJ1-1,14,TRBV10-3,CAINPTGLNTEAFF,TGTGCCATCAACCCGACAGGACTGAACACTGAAGCTTTCTTT
NA,NA,TRBJ2-2,16,TRBV14,CASSQAASANTGELFF,TGTGCCAGCAGCCAAGCGGCTAGTGCGAACACCGGGGAGCTGTTTTTT